This T cell receptor (beta chain) was sequenced for a study of shared clonotypes between healthy human individuals. Here immunoSEQ multiplex PCR was the method, and the copy in TCRdb shows in-frame clones only, minus some. The data contain 550,000 to 800,000 clones, about 92% of them singletons. Comments on this clone: Its antigen is not known.

Study donors comprised healthy, HIV-negative adults devoid of recent acute infection or vaccination. Within Nashville, Tennessee resided all donors, each a Caucasian adult. The CDR3 spans 17 residues. Trimming took off 3 bases at V and 2 bases at J, with 17 bases between the two ends. Germline V gives CDR1 LNHNV, CDR2 YYDKDF (reference sequence). General study results and limits: Rarefaction revealed incomplete sorted-subset sequencing despite large depth.

The TCR was taken from a man younger than 35 in good health. Some clones in this sample may be carry-over from other donors' samples. The material sequenced was memory CD8+ T cells from PBMCs. Subset described: CD45RO+ cells pooled with CCR7-negative TemRA cells. The chain uses TRBV15 and TRBJ2-1; tentative D call: TRBD2 (5 bases). CDR3 in amino acids: CATSRDRASSPYNEQFF. As DNA, the CDR3 is TGTGCCACCAGCAGGGATCGGGCTAGCAGTCCCTACAATGAGCAGTTCTTC.